The clone carrying this T cell receptor beta chain was counted between two and nine times. What it binds is not known. The sample comes from a study of OX40 agonist ivuxolimab in advanced cancers. Study details: Patients received the agonistic anti-OX40 (CD134) antibody ivuxolimab. Dose-escalation patients were diagnosed with hepatocellular carcinoma, melanoma, renal cell cancer or head and neck cancer. The dose-escalation cohort was approximately 81% male, with a mean age of about 56 years, ranging roughly 23 to 79. General study points: The study found among the lowest clonal expansion in partial responders at 0.1-3.0 mg/kg.

Trimming removed 7 bases at V and 4 bases at J, with 11 bases between. The CDR3 has 13 amino acids. Germline CDR1 reads MNHNY; CDR2 reads SVGAGI (reference sequence). Data came from immunoSEQ multiplex PCR; TCRdb stores just in-frame clones and leaves some out. This repertoire shows about 50,000 clones, about three quarters found once; its top ten account for 7.3%. The TCR originated in an adult with an advanced solid tumor such as melanoma, head and neck, liver or kidney cancer. V usage is TRBV6-6 and J usage is TRBJ1-5; no reliable D call. Sequenced material: CD4+ or CD8+ T cells sorted from blood, taken in a trial of the OX40 agonist ivuxolimab. CDR3 coding DNA: TGTGCCAGCACTTTTGGATTTAATCAGCCCCAGCATTTT. It codes for CASTFGFNQPQHF.